This T cell receptor (beta chain) was sequenced during a study of shared clonotypes between healthy human individuals (dated by TCRdb to the early 2020s). As for the study more broadly: Two women and a few men aged 18 to 49 years were included in the cohort. Between about 0.85 and 9.5 billion PBMCs per donor were obtained by leukapheresis. For each donor, three plates each were used for CD4 naive and CD4 memory, two plates were used for CD8 naive, and one plate was used for CD8 memory. Libraries were prepared and TCR repertoires were sequenced by different laboratories using diverse techniques, in order to increase sequencing depth and limit assay-specific biases. Blood TCR repertoires of about 5 healthy adults were deeply sequenced to estimate repertoire size and the extent of clonotype sharing between individuals. Here is what the overall study found, with its caveats: Sharing across several donors was observed for roughly 5% of naive CD4, 3.5% of naive CD8, about 2.5% of memory CD4, and roughly 0.4% of memory CD8 clonotypes. Estimated clonotype richness was generally larger for naive than for memory subsets. Rarefaction of sorted-subset datasets indicated incomplete sequencing despite the large sequencing depth. Because the study included a small number of donors, the genetic and exposure-history diversity represented was limited. Clonotypes shared by all four sorted-subset donors showed higher generation probabilities than non-shared clonotypes. Sampling was restricted to blood, and TCR repertoires in tissue are likely to differ from TCR repertoires in blood. Based on pairwise subsampling, the degree of clonotype sharing among donors was expected to be affected by sequencing depth.

Notes on this clone: Its antigen remains unidentified. No qualities accompany the bases; no much larger clone lies one base away.

Donors were healthy HIV-negative adults with no recently reported acute infections or vaccinations. Every donor was a Caucasian adult living in Nashville, Tennessee, USA. CD4+ T cells were enriched by magnetic negative selection, after which naive cells were positively selected on CD45RA and the negative fraction was taken as the memory subset. Blood was collected by leukapheresis, and PBMCs were isolated by Ficoll-Histopaque density gradient centrifugation and then cryopreserved in liquid nitrogen vapor phase. Analytical flow cytometry was used to check the purity and quantity of each magnetically sorted T cell population. Genomic DNA was isolated from every sorted fraction and measured by UV absorbance on a Nanodrop 2000c. Using the deep immunoSEQ assay, multiplex PCR amplified TCR CDR3 regions from genomic DNA. For each cell subset, the extracted genomic DNA was distributed evenly across all wells of several immunoSEQ 96-well plates, and each plate served as one replicate. Each replicate PCR for sorted subsets received roughly 200 ng genomic DNA, equal to about 29,000 T cell genomes. Purified libraries were quantified with a Qubit 3.0 fluorometer, sized on a Bioanalyzer 2100, and re-quantified with the KAPA Library Quantification kit. Every immunoSEQ 96-well plate was sequenced on a dedicated single-read 150-cycle Illumina NextSeq 550 flow cell. As for the original processing: Because the immunoSEQ output included only junctional sequences and no quality scores, the filtering could not be the same as the filtering used for full-length reads. Sequences were annotated with PyIR, a Python wrapper for IgBLAST v1.9, and V/J genes and CDR3 were assigned using IMGT germline references. Reads were filtered out if the reads had weak V/J assignments (E-value above 1e-6), no CDR3, stop codons, out-of-frame junctions, or ambiguous translated residues. V3J clonotypes were defined as sequences sharing the same inferred V gene, J gene, and CDR3 amino acid sequence. To compute the percentage overlap between repertoires, the number of shared unique clonotypes was divided by the size of the smaller repertoire. Richness of each repertoire was evaluated using RTK rarefaction, the Chao1 estimator, and Recon v2.1 estimates of unobserved clonotypes. Generation probabilities were computed with OLGA for all TCRbeta clonotypes obtained by the gDNA method from several donors. As stored in TCRdb, this immuneACCESS dataset retains in-frame rearrangements with V and J assigned. A fraction of the clones does not appear; measured against another copy, unresolved V genes explain less than half of the discrepancy, and the remainder lacks a known reason. V, J and clone size reflect that table, while D and trimming were determined from the DNA. For this sample there are around 720,000 clones; around 78% appear just once. The biggest ten clones account for around 2% of the sample.

From its cysteine to its phenylalanine, the CDR3 spans 12 amino acids. The only DNA kept is the CDR3, 36 bases in frame from the first base. From a lookup of the germline V gene (reference sequence), CDR1 and CDR2 are GTSNPN and SVGIG. The clonotype was recovered from a woman aged 30 to 39 in good health. In this chain, TRBV30 is recombined with TRBJ2-5; the D region possibly corresponds to TRBD1 (5 bases align). The tail of the sequence fits TRBJ2-7 better, so the J call may be wrong. The sequenced sample was memory CD4+ T cells sorted from blood. What this sample's cell subset or site label stands for: CD45RA-negative fraction. CDR3 protein: CAWKGQSNEQYF. The sequence in DNA is TGTGCCTGGAAAGGACAATCGAACGAGCAGTACTTC.